This entry describes one T cell receptor beta chain. These data originate in a study of blood T cells in healthy people across ages. CDR1 is SEHNR, CDR2 FQNEAQ, per germline (reference sequence). The length of the CDR3 is 16 residues. J gave up 2 bases and V 1 base, and 3 bases lay outside the gene matches. Through a sample-barcoded 5' primer and a J-beta primer mix, a second PCR was run for roughly 6 to 12 cycles. TCRdb analysed the 5' RACE reads with MiXCR anew, one entry per CDR3 protein. The repertoire consists of roughly 730,000 distinct CDR3 sequences, with more than 55% occurring once and the leading ten covering about a quarter.

The sample taken for sequencing was blood. The receptor was derived from a man in his forties in good health. This sequence joins TRBV7-9 and TRBJ2-1; TRBD2 agrees at 9 bases. The CDR3 DNA follows: TGTGCCAGCAGCTTAGTTCCTAGCGGGGCCTACAATGAGCAGTTCTTC. This gives the protein CASSLVPSGAYNEQFF.